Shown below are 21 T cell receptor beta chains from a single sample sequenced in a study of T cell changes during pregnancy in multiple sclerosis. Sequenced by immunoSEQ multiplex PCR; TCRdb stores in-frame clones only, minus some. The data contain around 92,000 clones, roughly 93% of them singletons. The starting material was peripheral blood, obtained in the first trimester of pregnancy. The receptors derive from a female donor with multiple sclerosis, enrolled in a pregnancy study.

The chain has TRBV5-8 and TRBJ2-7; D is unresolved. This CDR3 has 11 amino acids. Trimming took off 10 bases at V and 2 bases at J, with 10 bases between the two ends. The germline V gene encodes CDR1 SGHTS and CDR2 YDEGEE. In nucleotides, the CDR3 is TGTGCCTCGCGCGGCCCCTACGAGCAGTACTTC. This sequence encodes CASRGPYEQYF.

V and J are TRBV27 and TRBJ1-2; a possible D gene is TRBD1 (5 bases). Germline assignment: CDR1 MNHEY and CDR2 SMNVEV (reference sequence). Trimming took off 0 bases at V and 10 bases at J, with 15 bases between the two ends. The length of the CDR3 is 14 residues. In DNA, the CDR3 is TGTGCCAGCAGTTTATCGGTCCAGGGCCGTCACTACACCTTC. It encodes CASSLSVQGRHYTF.

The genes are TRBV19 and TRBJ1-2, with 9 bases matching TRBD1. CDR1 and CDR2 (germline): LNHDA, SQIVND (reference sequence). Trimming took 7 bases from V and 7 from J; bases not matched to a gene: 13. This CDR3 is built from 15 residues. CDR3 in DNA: TGTGCCAGTACCGTAACCATGGGACAGGGAGGTGGCTACACCTTC. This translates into CASTVTMGQGGGYTF.

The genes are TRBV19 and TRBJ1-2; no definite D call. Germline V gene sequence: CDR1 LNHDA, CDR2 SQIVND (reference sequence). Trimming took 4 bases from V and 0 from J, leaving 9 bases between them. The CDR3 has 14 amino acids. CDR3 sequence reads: CASSNSLANYGYTF. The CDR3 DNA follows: TGTGCCAGTAGTAACTCTCTAGCTAACTATGGCTACACCTTC.

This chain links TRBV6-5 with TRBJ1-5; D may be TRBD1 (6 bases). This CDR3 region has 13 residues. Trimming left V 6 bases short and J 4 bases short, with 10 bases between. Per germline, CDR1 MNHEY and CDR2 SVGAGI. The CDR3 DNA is TGTGCCAGCAGACAGGGATTAAATCAGCCCCAGCATTTT. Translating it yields CASRQGLNQPQHF.

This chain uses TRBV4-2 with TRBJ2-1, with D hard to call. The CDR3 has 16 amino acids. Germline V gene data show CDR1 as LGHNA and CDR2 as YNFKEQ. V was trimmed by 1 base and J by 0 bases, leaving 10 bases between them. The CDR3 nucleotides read TGTGCCAGCAGCCAAGTTGGGCTCAGCTCCTACAATGAGCAGTTCTTC. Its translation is CASSQVGLSSYNEQFF.

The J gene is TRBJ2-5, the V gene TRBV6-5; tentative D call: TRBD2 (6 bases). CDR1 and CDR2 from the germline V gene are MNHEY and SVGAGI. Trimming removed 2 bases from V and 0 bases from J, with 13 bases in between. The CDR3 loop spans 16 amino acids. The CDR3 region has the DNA TGTGCCAGCAGTTACCTTAGCGGCCTGAACCAAGAGACCCAGTACTTC. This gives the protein CASSYLSGLNQETQYF.

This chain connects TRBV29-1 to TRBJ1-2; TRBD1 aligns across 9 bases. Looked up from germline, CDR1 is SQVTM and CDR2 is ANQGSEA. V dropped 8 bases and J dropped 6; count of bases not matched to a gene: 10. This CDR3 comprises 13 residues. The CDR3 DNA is TGCAGCACCGGGACAGGGAACGTCGATGGCTACACCTTC. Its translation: CSTGTGNVDGYTF.

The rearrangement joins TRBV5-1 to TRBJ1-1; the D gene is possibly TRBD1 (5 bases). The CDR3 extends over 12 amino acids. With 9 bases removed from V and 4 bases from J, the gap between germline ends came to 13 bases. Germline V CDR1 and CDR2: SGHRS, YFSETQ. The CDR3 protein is CATRDGGTEAFF. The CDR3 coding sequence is TGCGCCACCAGGGACGGAGGCACTGAAGCTTTCTTT.

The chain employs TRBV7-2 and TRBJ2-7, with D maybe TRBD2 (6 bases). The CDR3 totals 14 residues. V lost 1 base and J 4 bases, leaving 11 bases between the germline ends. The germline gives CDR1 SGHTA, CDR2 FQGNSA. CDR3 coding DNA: TGTGCCAGCAGCTTAGTTCTTAGCGGATACGAGCAGTACTTC. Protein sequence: CASSLVLSGYEQYF.

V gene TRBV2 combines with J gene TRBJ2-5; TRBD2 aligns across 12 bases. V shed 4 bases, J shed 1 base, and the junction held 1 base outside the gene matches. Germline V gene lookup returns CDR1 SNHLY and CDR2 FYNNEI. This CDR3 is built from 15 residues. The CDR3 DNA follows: TGTGCCAGCAGTGGACTAGCGGGGGTCCAAGAGACCCAGTACTTC. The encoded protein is CASSGLAGVQETQYF.

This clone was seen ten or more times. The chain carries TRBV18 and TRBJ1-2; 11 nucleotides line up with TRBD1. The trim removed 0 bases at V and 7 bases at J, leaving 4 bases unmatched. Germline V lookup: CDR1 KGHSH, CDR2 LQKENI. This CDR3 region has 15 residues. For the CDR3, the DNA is TGTGCCAGCTCACCACCTAGGACAGGGGGCCTTGGCTACACCTTC. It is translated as CASSPPRTGGLGYTF.

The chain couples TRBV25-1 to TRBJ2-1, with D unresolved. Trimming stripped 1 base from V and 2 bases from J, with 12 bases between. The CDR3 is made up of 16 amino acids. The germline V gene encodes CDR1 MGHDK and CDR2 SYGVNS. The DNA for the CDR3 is TGTGCCAGCAGTGAATCTTTCGGGTTTCCCTACAATGAGCAGTTCTTC. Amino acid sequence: CASSESFGFPYNEQFF. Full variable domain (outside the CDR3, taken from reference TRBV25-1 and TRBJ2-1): EADIYQTPRYLVIGTGKKITLECSQTMGHDKMYWYQQDPGMELHLIHYSYGVNSTEKGDLSSESTVSRIRTEHFPLTLESARPSHTSQYLCASSESFGFPYNEQFFGPGTRLTVL.

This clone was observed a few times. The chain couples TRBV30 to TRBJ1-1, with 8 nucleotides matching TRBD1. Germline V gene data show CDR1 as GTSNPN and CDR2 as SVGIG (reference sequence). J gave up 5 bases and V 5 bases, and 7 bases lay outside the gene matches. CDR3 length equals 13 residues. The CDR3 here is CAWEWTGSTEAFF. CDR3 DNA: TGTGCCTGGGAATGGACAGGGAGTACTGAAGCTTTCTTT.

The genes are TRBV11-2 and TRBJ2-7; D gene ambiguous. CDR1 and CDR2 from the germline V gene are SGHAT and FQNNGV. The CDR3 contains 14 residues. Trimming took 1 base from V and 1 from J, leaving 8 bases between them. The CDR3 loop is CASSLGRRSYEQYF. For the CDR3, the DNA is TGTGCCAGCAGCTTAGGACGGAGATCCTACGAGCAGTACTTC. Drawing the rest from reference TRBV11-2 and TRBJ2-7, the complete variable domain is EAGVAQSPRYKIIEKRQSVAFWCNPISGHATLYWYQQILGQGPKLLIQFQNNGVVDDSQLPKDRFSAERLKGVDSTLKIQPAKLEDSAVYLCASSLGRRSYEQYFGPGTRLTVT.

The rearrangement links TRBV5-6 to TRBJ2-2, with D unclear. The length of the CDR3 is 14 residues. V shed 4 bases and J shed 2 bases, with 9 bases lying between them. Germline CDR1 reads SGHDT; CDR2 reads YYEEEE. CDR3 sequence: CASSPVLNTGELFF. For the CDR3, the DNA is TGTGCCAGCAGCCCCGTGTTAAACACCGGGGAGCTGTTTTTT.

Here the CDR3 DNA reads TGTGCCAGCAGCTCAGGACTAGGCGCGTACGAGCAGTACTTC. Its translation is CASSSGLGAYEQYF. The gene calls are TRBV5-6 and TRBJ2-7; 7 bases fit TRBD2. The length of the CDR3 is 14 residues. CDR1 is SGHDT and CDR2 is YYEEEE in the germline V gene. Trimming took 3 bases from V and 4 from J; bases not matched to a gene: 7.

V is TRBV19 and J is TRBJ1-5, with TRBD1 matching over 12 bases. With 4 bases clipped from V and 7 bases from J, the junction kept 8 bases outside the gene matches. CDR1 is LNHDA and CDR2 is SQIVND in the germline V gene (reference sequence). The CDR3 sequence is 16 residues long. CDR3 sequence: CASSTTGTGGRQPQHF. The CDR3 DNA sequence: TGTGCCAGTAGTACAACCGGGACAGGGGGCCGGCAGCCCCAGCATTTT.

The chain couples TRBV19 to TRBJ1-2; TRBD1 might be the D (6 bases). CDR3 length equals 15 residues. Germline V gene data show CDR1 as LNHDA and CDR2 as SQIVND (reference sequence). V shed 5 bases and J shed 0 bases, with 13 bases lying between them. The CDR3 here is CASSRTGLANYGYTF. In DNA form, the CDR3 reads TGTGCCAGTAGTCGAACAGGGCTAGCTAACTATGGCTACACCTTC.

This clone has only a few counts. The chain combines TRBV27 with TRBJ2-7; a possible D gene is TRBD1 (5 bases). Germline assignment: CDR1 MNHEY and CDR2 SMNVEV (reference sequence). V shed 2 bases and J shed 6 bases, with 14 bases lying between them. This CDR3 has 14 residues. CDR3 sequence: CASSLGQGLSEQYF. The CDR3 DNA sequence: TGTGCCAGCAGTTTAGGTCAGGGATTAAGCGAGCAGTACTTC.

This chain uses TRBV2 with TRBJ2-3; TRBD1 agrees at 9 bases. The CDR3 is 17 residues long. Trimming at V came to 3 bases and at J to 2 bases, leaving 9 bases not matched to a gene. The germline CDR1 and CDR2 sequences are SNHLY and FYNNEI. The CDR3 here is CASSDRRQGGYTDTQYF. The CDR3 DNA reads TGTGCCAGCAGTGATCGGCGACAGGGGGGGTACACAGATACGCAGTATTTT.